This note documents a single T cell receptor (beta chain) sequence. The antigen is undetermined. This entry is derived from a study of CD8+CD57+ T cells in acquired aplastic anemia. Study-level points and caveats: Sharing between patients and controls was observed for twenty-nine CD8+ CDR3 sequences.

CDR3 and TCR beta VDJ profiling relied on genomic DNA as the template. One entry per CDR3 protein results from TCRdb running MiXCR on the reads. Here the sample spans about 210,000 distinct CDR3 sequences, 30% to 40% being singletons. The CDR3 runs to 15 residues. V was clipped by 4 bases and J by 5 bases; unmatched bases: 6. The germline V gene has CDR1 SNHLY and CDR2 FYNNEI. This clonotype originated in a human donor in good health, serving as a control. This sequence joins TRBV2 and TRBJ1-2; 11 bases are shared with TRBD1. Sequences were obtained from sorted CD4+, CD8+, or CD8+CD57+ T cells (not recorded which) from PBMCs. CDR3 nucleotide sequence: TGTGCCAGCAGTGCAAGGACAGGGGGCGTGTATGGCTACACCTTC. Translated, it gives CASSARTGGVYGYTF.